The rows below give T cell receptor beta chains drawn from one sample of a study of Graves' ophthalmopathy and Graves' hyperthyroidism. One entry per CDR3 protein results from TCRdb running MiXCR on the multiplex PCR reads. The sample yields about 660,000 distinct CDR3 sequences, approximately 39% seen once. Sample: peripheral blood. The receptors derive from an adult man with Graves' ophthalmopathy. CDR3s include the opening cysteine and the closing phenylalanine or tryptophan. A D gene is named only where the DNA matches it firmly. The listing skips clone size in some rows; elsewhere it reads once, few, many or a size class.

D gene: NA; clone size: NA; J gene: TRBJ1-6; V gene: TRBV25-1; CDR3 DNA: TGTGCCAGGGATTCACCCCTCCACTTT; CDR3 protein: CARDSPLHF
D gene: TRBD2; clone size: many; J gene: TRBJ2-7; V gene: TRBV29-1; CDR3 DNA: TGCAGCGTTGGTCGGGGGGGTAGCTCCTACGAGCAGTACTTC; CDR3 protein: CSVGRGGSSYEQYF
D gene: TRBD1; clone size: NA; J gene: TRBJ1-6; V gene: TRBV10-2; CDR3 DNA: TGCGCCAGCAGCCGGGGGGGACAGGACCTTAATTCACCCCTCCACTTT; CDR3 protein: CASSRGGQDLNSPLHF
D gene: NA; clone size: many; J gene: TRBJ1-3; V gene: TRBV14; CDR3 DNA: TGTGCCAGCAGCAAACGGGTCTCTGGAAACACCATATATTTT; CDR3 protein: CASSKRVSGNTIYF
D gene: TRBD2; clone size: few; J gene: TRBJ2-7; V gene: TRBV7-2; CDR3 DNA: TGTGCCAGCGGCGGGGGGGGATCCTACGAGCAGTACTTC; CDR3 protein: CASGGGGSYEQYF
D gene: NA; clone size: many; J gene: TRBJ1-2; V gene: TRBV5-1; CDR3 DNA: TGCGCCAGCAGCTTGGGACAGCATACAAACTATGGCTACACCTTC; CDR3 protein: CASSLGQHTNYGYTF
D gene: NA; clone size: NA; J gene: TRBJ1-1; V gene: TRBV2; CDR3 DNA: TGTGCCAGCGTTGAGCCAGGGATTGGCGGAGCTTTCTTT; CDR3 protein: CASVEPGIGGAFF
D gene: NA; clone size: many; J gene: TRBJ1-5; V gene: TRBV12-3/TRBV12-4; CDR3 DNA: TGTGCCAGCAGTTTGAGGGGACGGATTTATAGCAATCAGCCCCAGCATTTT; CDR3 protein: CASSLRGRIYSNQPQHF
D gene: NA; clone size: NA; J gene: TRBJ1-1; V gene: TRBV29-1; CDR3 DNA: TGCAGCTACGGACAGAGAATGAACACTGAAGCTTTCTTT; CDR3 protein: CSYGQRMNTEAFF
D gene: NA; clone size: NA; J gene: TRBJ1-4; V gene: TRBV19; CDR3 DNA: TGTGCCAGTAGTAAAGACAGGCGGAATGAAAAACTGTTTTTT; CDR3 protein: CASSKDRRNEKLFF
D gene: NA; clone size: NA; J gene: TRBJ2-5; V gene: TRBV3-1; CDR3 DNA: TGTGCCAGCAGCCAAGGCCCAGGGACCCAGTACTTC; CDR3 protein: CASSQGPGTQYF